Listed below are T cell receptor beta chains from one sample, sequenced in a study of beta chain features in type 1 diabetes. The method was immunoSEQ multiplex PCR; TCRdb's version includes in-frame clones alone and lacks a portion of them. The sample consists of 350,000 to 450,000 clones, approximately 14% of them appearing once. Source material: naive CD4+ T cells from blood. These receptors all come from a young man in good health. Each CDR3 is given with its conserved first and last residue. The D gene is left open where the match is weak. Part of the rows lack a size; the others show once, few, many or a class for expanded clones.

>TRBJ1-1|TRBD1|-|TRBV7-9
TGTGCCAGCAGCCCGGACAGGGGAAACACTGAAGCTTTCTTT
CASSPDRGNTEAFF
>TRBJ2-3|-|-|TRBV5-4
TGTGCCAGCAGCTTGGTGGGGACACAGTATTTT
CASSLVGTQYF
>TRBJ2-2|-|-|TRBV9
TGTGCCAGCAGCGTTTCCGGGGAGCTGTTTTTT
CASSVSGELFF
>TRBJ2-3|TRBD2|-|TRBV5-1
TGCGCCAGCAGCCGACTAGCGGGGGCCACAGATACGCAGTATTTT
CASSRLAGATDTQYF
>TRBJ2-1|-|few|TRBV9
TGTGCCAGCAGCGTAGAGGTCAATGAGCAGTTCTTC
CASSVEVNEQFF
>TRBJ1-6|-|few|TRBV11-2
TGTGCCAGCAGCTTAGATTTGACAACAGGGAATTCACCCCTCCACTTT
CASSLDLTTGNSPLHF
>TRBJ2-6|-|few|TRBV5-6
TGTGCCAGCACCCCCGGGGGCAGGGAACAGGAGTACCTGACTTTC
CASTPGGREQEYLTF
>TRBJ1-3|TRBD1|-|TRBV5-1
TGCGCCAGCAGCCGGGGACAGGCTCGCTCTGGAAACACCATATATTTT
CASSRGQARSGNTIYF
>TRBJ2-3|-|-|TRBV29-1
TGCAGCGTTGAGGTCGCAGATACGCAGTATTTT
CSVEVADTQYF
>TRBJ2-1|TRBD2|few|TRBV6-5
TGTGCCAGCAGCGCCGGACTAGGCACATATGAGCAGTTCTTC
CASSAGLGTYEQFF
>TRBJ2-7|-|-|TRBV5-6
TGTGCCAGCAGCTTGGTCCAGGATAACGAGCAGTACTTC
CASSLVQDNEQYF
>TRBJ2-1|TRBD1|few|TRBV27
TGTGCCAGCAGTTTTGGGACAGGGACCTACAATGAGCAGTTCTTC
CASSFGTGTYNEQFF
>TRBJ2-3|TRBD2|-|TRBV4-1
TGCGCCAGCAGCCCAGCGGCTAGCGGGGGCACAGATACGCAGTATTTT
CASSPAASGGTDTQYF
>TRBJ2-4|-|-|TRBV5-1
TGCGCCAGCAGCTTGAGAAGGCTGGGGGCTGGCATTCAGTACTTC
CASSLRRLGAGIQYF
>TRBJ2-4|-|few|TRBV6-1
TGTGCCAGCATTGGCTCCAGGCTGAGAAACATTCAGTACTTC
CASIGSRLRNIQYF
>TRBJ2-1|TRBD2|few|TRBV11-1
TGTGCCAGCAGCCCTAGCGGGAGGGACTACAATGAGCAGTTCTTC
CASSPSGRDYNEQFF
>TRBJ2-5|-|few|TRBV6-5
TGTGCCAGCAGTTACTTTGGAGAGACCCAGTACTTC
CASSYFGETQYF
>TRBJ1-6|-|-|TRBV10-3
TGTGCCGTCCGAAACGTCTCTCACCTCCACTTT
CAVRNVSHLHF
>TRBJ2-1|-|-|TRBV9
TGTGCCAGCAGCGTAGGGACTGGCGAGCAGTTCTTC
CASSVGTGEQFF
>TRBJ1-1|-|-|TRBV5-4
TGTGCCAGCAGCACGACGGACACTGAAGCTTTCTTT
CASSTTDTEAFF
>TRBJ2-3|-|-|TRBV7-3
TGTGCCAGCAGCTTAACGGGGACGACAGATACGCAGTATTTT
CASSLTGTTDTQYF
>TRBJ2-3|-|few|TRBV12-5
TGTGCTAGTGGTTTGCCCCCATCCACAGATACGCAGTATTTT
CASGLPPSTDTQYF
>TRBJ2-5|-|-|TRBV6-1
TGTGCCAGCAGTGAACAAGAGACCCAGTACTTC
CASSEQETQYF
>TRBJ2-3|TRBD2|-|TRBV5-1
TGCGCCAGCAGCTTTAATGCGGGAGCCCGCACAGATACGCAGTATTTT
CASSFNAGARTDTQYF
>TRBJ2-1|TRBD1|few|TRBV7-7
TGTGCCAGCAGCTCAACGGGACAGAATGAGCAGTTCTTC
CASSSTGQNEQFF
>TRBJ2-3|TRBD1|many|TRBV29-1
TGCAGCGCGACGACAGGGCGGAACACAGATACGCAGTATTTT
CSATTGRNTDTQYF
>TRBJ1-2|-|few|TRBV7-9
TGTGCCAGCAGCTCGCGGACAGACGGCTACACCTTC
CASSSRTDGYTF
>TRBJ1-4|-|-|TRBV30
TGTGCCTGGAGTCCAGGGCCGGTGGATGAAAAACTGTTTTTT
CAWSPGPVDEKLFF
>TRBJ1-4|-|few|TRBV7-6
TGTGCCAGCAGCCTCCGGGAAAATGAAAAACTGTTTTTT
CASSLRENEKLFF
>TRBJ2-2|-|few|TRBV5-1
TGCGCCAGCAGCTTGTGGCCAGACACCGGGGAGCTGTTTTTT
CASSLWPDTGELFF
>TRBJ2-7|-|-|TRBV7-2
TGTGCCAGCAGCTTAGCAGGCTCCTACGAGCAGTACTTC
CASSLAGSYEQYF
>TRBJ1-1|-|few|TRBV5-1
TGCGCCAGCAGGGGTATGAGGTCGAACACTGAAGCTTTCTTT
CASRGMRSNTEAFF
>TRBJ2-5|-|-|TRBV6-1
TGTGCCAGCAGTGTTAGGCACCATAGAACGTACCAAGAGACCCAGTACTTC
CASSVRHHRTYQETQYF
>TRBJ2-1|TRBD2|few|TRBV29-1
TGCAGCGTTGAGGGCGGGAGGGACAATGAGCAGTTCTTC
CSVEGGRDNEQFF
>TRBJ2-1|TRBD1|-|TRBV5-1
TGCGCCAGCAGCATCGGGACAGGGCTCTACAATGAGCAGTTCTTC
CASSIGTGLYNEQFF
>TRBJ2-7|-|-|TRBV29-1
TGCAGCGTCCAGGCCGGGATTAACTACGAGCAGTACTTC
CSVQAGINYEQYF
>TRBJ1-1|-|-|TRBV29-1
TGCAGCTTCCTCAGGGGACAATTAAACACTGAAGCTTTCTTT
CSFLRGQLNTEAFF
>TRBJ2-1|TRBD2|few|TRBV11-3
TGTGCCAGCAGCCCAAGCGGGGGGGCCTACAATGAGCAGTTCTTC
CASSPSGGAYNEQFF
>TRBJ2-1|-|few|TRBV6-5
TGTGCCAGCAGATCGGGACCCACATGGGGGCAGTTCTTC
CASRSGPTWGQFF
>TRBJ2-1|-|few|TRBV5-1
TGCGCCAGCAGCTCGGCCGTGGGGAATGAGCAGTTCTTC
CASSSAVGNEQFF